Reported below is one T cell receptor beta chain. Its antigen is currently unknown. Looked up from germline, CDR1 is MNHEY and CDR2 is SVGAGI. The CDR3 is 15 residues long. V was pared by 6 bases and J by 7 bases, with 12 bases of the junction left unmatched. Sequenced by immunoSEQ multiplex PCR; TCRdb stores in-frame clones only, minus some. The sample carries some 76,000 clones, just under 95% recorded once. The sample comes from a study of lymphopenia after photon versus proton radiotherapy. General study findings and limits: Post-nadir TCR diversity decline inversely tracked overall survival among those who died. Photon-treated patients lost naive T cells and TCR diversity; proton-treated stayed stable.

The chain couples TRBV6-5 to TRBJ2-7; TRBD2 matches 10 bases. The clonotype comes from a woman between 40 and 50 years old with cholangiocarcinoma. The sample consisted of peripheral blood, taken from a patient treated with photon-based radiotherapy. The CDR3 loop is CASRLKREGLGEQYF. CDR3 DNA sequence: TGTGCCAGCAGACTTAAGCGGGAGGGCCTAGGGGAGCAGTACTTC.